The clone carrying this TCR beta chain showed up just once. Those who participated ranged in age from about 18 to 89 years and resided in roughly 26 US areas. This record comes from a study of blood T cell repertoires in COVID-19. Study at large: Sample material is recorded as cDNA or gDNA derived from T cells, B-cell-depleted T cells, or PBMCs.

Per the germline V gene, CDR1 is SGHNT and CDR2 is YYREEE (reference sequence). The V end lost 3 bases, the J end lost 10 bases, and 20 bases lay between the germline ends. The CDR3 has 16 amino acids. How the authors handled the data: Amplification of reference gene primers provided the estimated nucleated cell counts. TCRdb keeps only in-frame clones here, not all; method: immunoSEQ multiplex PCR. The DNA gave D and trimming, while V, J and clone size come from that table. This sample has approximately 240,000 clones; around 91% occur once, and the top ten carry under 3.5%. The chain uses TRBV5-4 and TRBJ1-6; weak D call: TRBD1 (6 bases). This TCR derives from a woman in her late teens or twenties in a cohort exposed to, infected with or recovered from COVID-19 (not recorded which). Sequenced: PBMCs or T cells enriched from blood (not recorded which). CDR3 residues: CASSYWAGEVGSPLHF. As DNA, the CDR3 is TGTGCCAGCAGCTATTGGGCAGGGGAAGTCGGCTCACCCCTCCACTTT.